Included here is one T cell receptor (beta chain) sequence, with context. Its antigen is undetermined. A much larger clone lies a single base off, so this may be a read error. The CDR3 ends on some other residue instead of the conserved phenylalanine or tryptophan, so this is likely a read error. Time point meaning: persistent/refractory GD, antithyroid drugs over 5 years with positive TRAb. From PBMCs, RNA was extracted and then used to make the TCR library. The entry originates in a study of regulatory T cells in long-lasting Graves disease. Study results and caveats: There was favoring of TRBV28, TRBJ1-2 and TRBJ2-5 in persistent disease.

According to the study, TCR beta libraries were built with iRepertoire HTBI primers and CDR3-region Arm-PCR. Per the original data handling: Identification yielded around 64 TRBV and 13 to 15 TRBJ segments across samples. MiXCR was run by TCRdb on the multiplex PCR reads, yielding one entry per CDR3 protein. These V and J calls rely on TCRdb rather than the paper's analysis. Here the sample spans about 470,000 distinct CDR3 sequences, less than 25% being singletons. Germline CDR1 and CDR2: SGDLS and YYNGEE. Unmatched junction bases numbered 9, after V lost 3 bases and J lost 4 bases. The CDR3 has 16 amino acids.

This TCR was sampled from a female donor with Graves disease. The chain joins TRBV9 to TRBJ1-2, with 10 bases lining up with TRBD1. The specimen comprised peripheral blood mononuclear cells (PBMCs), sampled when the disease was refractory, from a patient treated with antithyroid drugs. CDR3 DNA: TGTGCCAGCAGCGCCCGGGACAGGGGACAGGTCTATGGCTACACCTCC. Amino acids: CASSARDRGQVYGYTS.